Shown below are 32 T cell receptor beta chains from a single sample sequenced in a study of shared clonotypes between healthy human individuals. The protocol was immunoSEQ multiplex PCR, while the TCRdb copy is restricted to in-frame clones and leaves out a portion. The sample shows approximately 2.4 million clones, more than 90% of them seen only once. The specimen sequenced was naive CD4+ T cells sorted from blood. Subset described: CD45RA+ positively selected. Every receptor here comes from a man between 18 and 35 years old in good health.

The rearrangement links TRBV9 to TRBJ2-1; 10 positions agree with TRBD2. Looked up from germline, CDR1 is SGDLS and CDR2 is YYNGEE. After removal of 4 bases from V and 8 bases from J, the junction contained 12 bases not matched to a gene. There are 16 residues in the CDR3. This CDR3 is CASSPQAGGIQDEQFF. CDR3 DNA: TGTGCCAGCAGCCCTCAAGCGGGAGGGATTCAAGATGAGCAGTTCTTC.

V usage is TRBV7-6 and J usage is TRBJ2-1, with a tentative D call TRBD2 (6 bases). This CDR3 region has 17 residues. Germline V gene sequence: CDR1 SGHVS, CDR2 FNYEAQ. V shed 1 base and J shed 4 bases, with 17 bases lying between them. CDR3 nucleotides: TGTGCCAGCAGCTTAGGCGGCGGGGCGAAACTTTACAATGAGCAGTTCTTC. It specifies CASSLGGGAKLYNEQFF.

This CDR3 is CAIRPPAGYEQYF. As DNA, the CDR3 is TGTGCCATCAGACCCCCGGCAGGCTACGAGCAGTACTTC. The V and J genes are TRBV10-3 and TRBJ2-7; no firm D call. The CDR3 length is 13 residues. V gave up 6 bases and J gave up 3 bases, with 12 bases separating them. The germline V gene encodes CDR1 ENHRY and CDR2 SYGVKD.

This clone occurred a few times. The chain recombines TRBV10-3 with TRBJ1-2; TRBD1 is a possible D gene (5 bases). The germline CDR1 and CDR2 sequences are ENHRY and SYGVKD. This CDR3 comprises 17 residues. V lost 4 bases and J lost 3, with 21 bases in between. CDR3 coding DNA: TGTGCCATCAGTGGCGGACTTGGAGGGGAGAATGACTATGGCTACACCTTC. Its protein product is CAISGGLGGENDYGYTF.

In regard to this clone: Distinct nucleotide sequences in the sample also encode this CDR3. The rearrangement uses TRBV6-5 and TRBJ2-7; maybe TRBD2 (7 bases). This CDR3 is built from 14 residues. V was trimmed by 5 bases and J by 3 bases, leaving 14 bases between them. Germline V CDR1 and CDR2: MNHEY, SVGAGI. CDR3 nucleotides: TGTGCCAGCAGTCCATCGGGGGGCGGCTACGAGCAGTACTTC. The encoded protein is CASSPSGGGYEQYF.

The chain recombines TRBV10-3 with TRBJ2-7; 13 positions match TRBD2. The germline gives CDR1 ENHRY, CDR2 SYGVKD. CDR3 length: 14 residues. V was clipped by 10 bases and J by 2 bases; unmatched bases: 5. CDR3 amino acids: CASTSGRETYEQYF. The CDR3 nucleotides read TGTGCCAGTACTAGCGGGAGGGAAACCTACGAGCAGTACTTC.

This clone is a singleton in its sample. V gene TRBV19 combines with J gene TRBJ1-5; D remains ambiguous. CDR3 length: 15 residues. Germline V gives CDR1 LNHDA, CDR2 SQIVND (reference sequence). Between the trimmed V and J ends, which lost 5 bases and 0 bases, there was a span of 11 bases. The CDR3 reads CASSLEGFSNQPQHF. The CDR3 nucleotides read TGTGCCAGTAGTCTCGAAGGATTTAGCAATCAGCCCCAGCATTTT.

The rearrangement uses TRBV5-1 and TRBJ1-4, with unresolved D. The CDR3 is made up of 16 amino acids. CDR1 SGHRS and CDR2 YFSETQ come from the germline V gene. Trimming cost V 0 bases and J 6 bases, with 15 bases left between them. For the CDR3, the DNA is TGCGCCAGCAGCTTGGCCTCTTCGTGGCAGGATGAAAAACTGTTTTTT. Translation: CASSLASSWQDEKLFF.

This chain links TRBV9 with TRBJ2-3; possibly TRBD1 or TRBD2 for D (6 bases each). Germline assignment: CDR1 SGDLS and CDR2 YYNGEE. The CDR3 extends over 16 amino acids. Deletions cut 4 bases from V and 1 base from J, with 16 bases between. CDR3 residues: CASSTFSRGGTDTQYF. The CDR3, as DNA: TGTGCCAGCAGCACCTTCTCTAGGGGGGGCACAGATACGCAGTATTTT.

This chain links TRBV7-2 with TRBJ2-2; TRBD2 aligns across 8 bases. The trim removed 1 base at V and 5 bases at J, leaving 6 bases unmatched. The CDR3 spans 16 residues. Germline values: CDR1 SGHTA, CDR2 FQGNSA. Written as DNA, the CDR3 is TGTGCCAGCAGCTTAGTAGCGGGAAGCGTTACCGGGGAGCTGTTTTTT. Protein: CASSLVAGSVTGELFF. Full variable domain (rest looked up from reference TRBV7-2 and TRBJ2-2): GAGVSQSPSNKVTEKGKDVELRCDPISGHTALYWYRQSLGQGLEFLIYFQGNSAPDKSGLPSDRFSAERTGGSVSTLTIQRTQQEDSAVYLCASSLVAGSVTGELFFGEGSRLTVL.

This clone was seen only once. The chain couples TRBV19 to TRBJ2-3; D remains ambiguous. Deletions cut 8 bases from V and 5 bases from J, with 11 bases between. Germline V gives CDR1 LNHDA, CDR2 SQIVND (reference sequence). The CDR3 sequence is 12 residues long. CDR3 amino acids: CASSVNQDTQYF. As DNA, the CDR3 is TGTGCCAGTTCCGTTAACCAAGATACGCAGTATTTT. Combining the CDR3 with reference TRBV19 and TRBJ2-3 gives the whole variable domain DGGITQSPKYLFRKEGQNVTLSCEQNLNHDAMYWYRQDPGQGLRLIYYSQIVNDFQKGDIAEGYSVSREKKESFPLTVTSAQKNPTAFYLCASSVNQDTQYFGPGTRLTVL.

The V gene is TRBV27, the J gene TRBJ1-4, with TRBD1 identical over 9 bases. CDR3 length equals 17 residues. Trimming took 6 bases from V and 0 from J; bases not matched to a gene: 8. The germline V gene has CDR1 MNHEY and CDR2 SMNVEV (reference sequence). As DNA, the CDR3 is TGTGCCAGCAGCCCCGGGACAGGGAGAGCAACTAATGAAAAACTGTTTTTT. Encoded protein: CASSPGTGRATNEKLFF. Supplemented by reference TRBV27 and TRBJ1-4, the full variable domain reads EAQVTQNPRYLITVTGKKLTVTCSQNMNHEYMSWYRQDPGLGLRQIYYSMNVEVTDKGDVPEGYKVSRKEKRNFPLILESPSPNQTSLYFCASSPGTGRATNEKLFFGSGTQLSVL.

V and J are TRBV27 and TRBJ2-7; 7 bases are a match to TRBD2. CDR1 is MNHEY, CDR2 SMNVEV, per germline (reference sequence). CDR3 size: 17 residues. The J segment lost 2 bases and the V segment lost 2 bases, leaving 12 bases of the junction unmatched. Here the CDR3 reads CASSLKKGGASTYEQYF. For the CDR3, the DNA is TGTGCCAGCAGTTTAAAGAAGGGAGGGGCGTCGACCTACGAGCAGTACTTC.

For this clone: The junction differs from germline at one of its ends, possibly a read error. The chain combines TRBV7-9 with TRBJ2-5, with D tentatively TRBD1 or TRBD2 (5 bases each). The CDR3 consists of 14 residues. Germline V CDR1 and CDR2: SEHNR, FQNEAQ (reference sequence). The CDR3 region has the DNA TGTGCCAGCAGCTTAGCGGGGGTACAAGCGACCCAGTACTTC. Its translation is CASSLAGVQATQYF.

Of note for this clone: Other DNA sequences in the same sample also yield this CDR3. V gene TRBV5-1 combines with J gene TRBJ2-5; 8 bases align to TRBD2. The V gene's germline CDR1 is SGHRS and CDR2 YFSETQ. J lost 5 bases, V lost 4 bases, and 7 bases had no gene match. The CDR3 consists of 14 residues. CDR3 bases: TGCGCCAGCAGCCTCGGACTAGCCGGGGAGACCCAGTACTTC. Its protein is CASSLGLAGETQYF.

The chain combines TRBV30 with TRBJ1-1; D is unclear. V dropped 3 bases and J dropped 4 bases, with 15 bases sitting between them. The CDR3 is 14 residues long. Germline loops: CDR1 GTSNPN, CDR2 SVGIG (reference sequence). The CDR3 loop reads CAWRPSVPSTEAFF. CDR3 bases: TGTGCCTGGAGGCCCTCAGTACCCAGCACTGAAGCTTTCTTT.

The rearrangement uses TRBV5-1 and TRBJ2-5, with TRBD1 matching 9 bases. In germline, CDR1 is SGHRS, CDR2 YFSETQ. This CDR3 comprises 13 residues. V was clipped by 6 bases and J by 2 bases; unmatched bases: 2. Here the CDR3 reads CASMGTGQETQYF. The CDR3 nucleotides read TGCGCCAGCATGGGGACAGGGCAAGAGACCCAGTACTTC.

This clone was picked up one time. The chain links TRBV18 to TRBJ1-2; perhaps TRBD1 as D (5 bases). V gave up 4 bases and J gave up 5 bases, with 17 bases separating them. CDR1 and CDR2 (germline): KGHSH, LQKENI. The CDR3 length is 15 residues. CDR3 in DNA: TGTGCCAGCTCACTTGGGACTACTATGACTTATGGCTACACCTTC. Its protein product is CASSLGTTMTYGYTF. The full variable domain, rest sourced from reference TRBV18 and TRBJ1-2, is NAGVMQNPRHLVRRRGQEARLRCSPMKGHSHVYWYRQLPEEGLKFMVYLQKENIIDESGMPKERFSAEFPKEGPSILRIQQVVRGDSAAYFCASSLGTTMTYGYTFGSGTRLTVV.

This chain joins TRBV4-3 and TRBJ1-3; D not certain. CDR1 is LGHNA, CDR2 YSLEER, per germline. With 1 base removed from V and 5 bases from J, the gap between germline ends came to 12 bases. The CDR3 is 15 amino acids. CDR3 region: CASSQGFEARNTIYF. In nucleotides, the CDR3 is TGCGCCAGCAGCCAAGGTTTCGAAGCTAGAAACACCATATATTTT.

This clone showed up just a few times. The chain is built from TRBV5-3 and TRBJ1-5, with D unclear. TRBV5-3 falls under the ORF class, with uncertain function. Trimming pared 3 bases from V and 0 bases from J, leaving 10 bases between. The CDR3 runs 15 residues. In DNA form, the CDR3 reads TGTGCCAGAAGCTCCCGGAGGCCTAGCAATCAGCCCCAGCATTTT. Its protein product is CARSSRRPSNQPQHF.

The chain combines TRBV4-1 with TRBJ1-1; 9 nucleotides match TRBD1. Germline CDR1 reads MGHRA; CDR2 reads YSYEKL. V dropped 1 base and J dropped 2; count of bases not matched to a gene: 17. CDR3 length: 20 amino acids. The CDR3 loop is CASSQGLSDRGGWKNTEAFF. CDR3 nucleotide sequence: TGCGCCAGCAGCCAAGGACTATCTGACAGGGGGGGGTGGAAAAACACTGAAGCTTTCTTT.

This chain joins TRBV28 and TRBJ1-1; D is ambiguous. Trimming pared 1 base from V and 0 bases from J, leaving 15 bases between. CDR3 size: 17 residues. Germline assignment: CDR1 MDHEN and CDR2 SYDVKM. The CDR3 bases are TGTGCCAGCAGTTTATCCCCGAGCGGATACATGAACACTGAAGCTTTCTTT. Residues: CASSLSPSGYMNTEAFF.

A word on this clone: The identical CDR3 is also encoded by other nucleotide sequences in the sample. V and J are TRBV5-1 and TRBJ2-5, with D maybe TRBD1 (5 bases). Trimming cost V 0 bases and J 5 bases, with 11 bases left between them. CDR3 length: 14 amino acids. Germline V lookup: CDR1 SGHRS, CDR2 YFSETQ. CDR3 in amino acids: CASSLEVGRETQYF. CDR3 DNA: TGCGCCAGCAGCTTGGAGGTGGGGCGGGAGACCCAGTACTTC.

CDR3 protein: CASSSTPGVGDAAGYTF. The CDR3 DNA reads as TGTGCCAGCAGCTCCACCCCTGGGGTCGGGGATGCGGCTGGCTACACCTTC. J is TRBJ1-2 and V is TRBV7-3; no firm D call. The germline V and J ends were trimmed by 4 bases and 7 bases, with 25 bases remaining between them. This CDR3 is 17 amino acids long. The germline V gene has CDR1 SGHTA and CDR2 FQGTGA.

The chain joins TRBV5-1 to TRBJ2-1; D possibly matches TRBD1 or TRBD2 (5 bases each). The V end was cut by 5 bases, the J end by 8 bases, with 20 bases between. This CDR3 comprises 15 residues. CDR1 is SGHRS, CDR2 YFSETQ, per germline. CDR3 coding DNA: TGCGCCAGCAGTATGGTGGTGGGGGAAGTGTATGAGCAGTTCTTC. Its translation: CASSMVVGEVYEQFF.

CDR3 nucleotides: TGTGCCAGCAGTGAATTGGGCCCGCGGACCTTC. Its translation: CASSELGPRTF. This chain joins TRBV2 and TRBJ1-2; D not certain. Germline-derived CDR1 and CDR2 are SNHLY and FYNNEI. The V end was cut by 2 bases, the J end by 14 bases, with 12 bases between. The CDR3 is 11 residues long.

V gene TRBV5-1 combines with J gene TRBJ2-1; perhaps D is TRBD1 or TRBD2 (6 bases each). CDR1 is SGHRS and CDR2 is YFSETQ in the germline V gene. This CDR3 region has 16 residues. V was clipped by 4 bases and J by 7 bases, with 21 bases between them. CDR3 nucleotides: TGCGCCAGCAGCCCGGCCGGAGGGGGTGGAGGTAATGAGCAGTTCTTC. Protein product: CASSPAGGGGGNEQFF.

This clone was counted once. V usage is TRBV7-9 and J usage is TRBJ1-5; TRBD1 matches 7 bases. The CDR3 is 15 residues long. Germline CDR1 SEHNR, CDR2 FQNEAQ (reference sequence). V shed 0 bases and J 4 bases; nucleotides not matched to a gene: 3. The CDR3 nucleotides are TGTGCCAGCAGCTTAGCGGGGACAGAAAATCAGCCCCAGCATTTT. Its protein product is CASSLAGTENQPQHF.

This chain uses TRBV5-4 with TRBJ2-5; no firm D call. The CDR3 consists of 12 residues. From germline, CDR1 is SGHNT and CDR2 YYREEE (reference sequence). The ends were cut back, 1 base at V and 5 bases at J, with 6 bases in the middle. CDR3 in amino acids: CASSLPAETQYF. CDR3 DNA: TGTGCCAGCAGCTTGCCGGCTGAGACCCAGTACTTC.

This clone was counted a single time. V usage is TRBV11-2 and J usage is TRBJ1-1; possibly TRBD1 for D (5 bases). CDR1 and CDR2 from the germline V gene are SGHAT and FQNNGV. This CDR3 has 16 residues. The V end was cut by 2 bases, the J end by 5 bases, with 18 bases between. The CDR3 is CASSLRPGTDATEAFF. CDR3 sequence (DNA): TGTGCCAGCAGCTTACGACCCGGGACCGATGCAACTGAAGCTTTCTTT.

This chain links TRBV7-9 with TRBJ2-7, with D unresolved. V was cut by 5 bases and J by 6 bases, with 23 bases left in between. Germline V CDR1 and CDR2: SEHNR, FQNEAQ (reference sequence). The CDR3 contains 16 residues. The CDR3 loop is CASSANDRGDKCEQYF. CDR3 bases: TGTGCCAGCAGCGCCAACGACCGAGGAGACAAATGCGAGCAGTACTTC.

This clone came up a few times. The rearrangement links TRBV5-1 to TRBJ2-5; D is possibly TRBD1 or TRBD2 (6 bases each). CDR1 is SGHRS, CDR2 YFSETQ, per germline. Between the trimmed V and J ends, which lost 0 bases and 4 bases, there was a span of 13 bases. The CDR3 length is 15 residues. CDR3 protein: CASSLGNEGGETQYF. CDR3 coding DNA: TGCGCCAGCAGCTTGGGAAACGAGGGGGGAGAGACCCAGTACTTC.